This TCR beta chain was recorded in a study of T cell repertoires in cytomegalovirus infection (dated by TCRdb to about 2019). About the study as a whole: The HLA type of each donor mattered for the analysis, because public TCR beta signatures pointed to carriage of CMV infection along with the matching HLA type.

Reads for this sample came from an Illumina HiSeq 1500. TCRdb reran the public reads through fastp at Q25 and MiXCR, keeping productive beta chains. Rows merge per CDR3 protein into single entries with the most common DNA and genes. This sample comprises around 170,000 distinct CDR3 sequences, around 15% of them detected only once. The top ten clones comprise approximately 30% of the sample. Overall study outcomes, separate from this receptor: In both this cohort and an independent cohort of some 350 donors, the cumulative frequency of public TCR beta family members distinguished carriers of CMV infection plus the relevant HLA type. The ex vivo response was dominated by HLA-C-restricted CMV-specific TCR beta clonotypes, which also provided the single most frequent clonotype in two of eight donors.

V is clipped by 9 bases and J by 0 bases, and the sequence between their germline boundaries is 15 bases long. The CDR3 holds 16 amino acids from the cysteine to the phenylalanine. CDR3 DNA only is kept here, 48 bases in frame from base 1. As encoded in the germline V gene (reference sequence), CDR1 is LNHDA while CDR2 is SQIVND. In this sample, this clonotype turned up a few times. Its target antigen remains unknown. No quality values exist for individual bases; no much larger clone is one base distant. The sequence derives from a human donor in good health (CMV status not recorded). Some clones in this sample may be carry-over from other donors' samples. The sequenced sample was PBMCs. Recombination joined TRBV19 with TRBJ2-6; the D segment might be TRBD1 or TRBD2, since each matches 5 bases. DNA sequence: TGTGCCAGCATTCCGGGACGGATCTCTGGGGCCAACGTCCTGACTTTC. This gives the protein CASIPGRISGANVLTF.